This TCR beta chain is from a study of cytomegalovirus exposure and HLA in healthy donors. Study in general: In a later analysis, the roughly 130 validation repertoires were reported to have used the same platform as the approximately 690 first-cohort repertoires. Study conclusions and caveats: A list of 150 to 200 TCR beta chains associated with cytomegalovirus was given.

The CDR3 is 13 residues long. Germline lookup yields CDR1 SGHRS and CDR2 YFSETQ. With V trimmed by 4 bases and J by 4 bases, 3 bases remained unmatched. Some clones are missing from TCRdb's copy, which holds only in-frame ones; the method was immunoSEQ multiplex PCR. The sample lists approximately 64,000 clones, around nine tenths occurring once. With respect to this clone: What it binds is unknown.

The chain combines TRBV5-1 with TRBJ2-7, with 9 bases that match TRBD1. Source material: PBMCs. This sequence originates from a young woman in good health and CMV-seronegative. The CDR3 reads CASSPDRGYEQYF. CDR3 sequence (DNA): TGCGCCAGCAGCCCTGACAGGGGGTACGAGCAGTACTTC. Full variable domain (missing parts from reference TRBV5-1 and TRBJ2-7): KAGVTQTPRYLIKTRGQQVTLSCSPISGHRSVSWYQQTPGQGLQFLFEYFSETQRNKGNFPGRFSGRQFSNSRSEMNVSTLELGDSALYLCASSPDRGYEQYFGPGTRLTVT.